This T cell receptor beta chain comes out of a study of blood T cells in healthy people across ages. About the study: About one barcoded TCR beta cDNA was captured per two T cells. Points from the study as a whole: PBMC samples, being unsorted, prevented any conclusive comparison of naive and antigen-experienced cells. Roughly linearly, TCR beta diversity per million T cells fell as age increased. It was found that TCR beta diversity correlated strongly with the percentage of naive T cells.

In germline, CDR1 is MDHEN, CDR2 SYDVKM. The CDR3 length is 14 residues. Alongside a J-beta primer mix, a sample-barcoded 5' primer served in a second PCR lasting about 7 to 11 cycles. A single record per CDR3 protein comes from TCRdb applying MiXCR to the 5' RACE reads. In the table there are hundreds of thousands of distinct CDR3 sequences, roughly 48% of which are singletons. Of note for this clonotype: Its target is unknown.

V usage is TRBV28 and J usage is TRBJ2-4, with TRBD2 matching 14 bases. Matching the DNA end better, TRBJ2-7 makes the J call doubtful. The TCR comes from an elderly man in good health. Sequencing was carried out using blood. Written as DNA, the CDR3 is TGTGCCAGCAGGAATGGACTAGCGGGAGGCGAGCAGTACTTC. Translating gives CASRNGLAGGEQYF.